This entry features one T cell receptor (beta chain) sequence. The entry originates in a study of Graves' ophthalmopathy and Graves' hyperthyroidism. Study summary: The blood sample was drawn at first diagnosis and before any treatment.

Ophthalmopathy donors were characterized by moderate-to-severe activity, CAS of at least 3, NOSPECS of at least 4, and duration under 3 months. Excluded were patients with other autoimmune diseases, uncontrolled infections, pregnancy or lactation. As the starting material, 8 to 10 ml of fresh peripheral blood yielded the PBMCs. The CDR3 contains 15 residues. The V end lost 2 bases, the J end lost 1 base, and 6 bases lay between the germline ends. Germline V lookup: CDR1 LNHNV, CDR2 YYDKDF (reference sequence). Amplification from RNA transcripts yielded the TCR beta CDR3 regions. The first round was an RT-PCR with HTBI primers, and the second round was a multiplex PCR. In TCRdb, the multiplex PCR reads were re-called with MiXCR into one record per CDR3 protein. This sample has about 740,000 distinct CDR3 sequences, with roughly 41% found just once.

Material: peripheral blood. V usage is TRBV15 and J usage is TRBJ2-6, with unresolved D. The sequence was obtained from an adult man with Graves' ophthalmopathy. This CDR3 reads CATSRKDSGANVLTF. CDR3 bases: TGTGCCACCAGCAGAAAGGATTCTGGGGCCAACGTCCTGACTTTC.